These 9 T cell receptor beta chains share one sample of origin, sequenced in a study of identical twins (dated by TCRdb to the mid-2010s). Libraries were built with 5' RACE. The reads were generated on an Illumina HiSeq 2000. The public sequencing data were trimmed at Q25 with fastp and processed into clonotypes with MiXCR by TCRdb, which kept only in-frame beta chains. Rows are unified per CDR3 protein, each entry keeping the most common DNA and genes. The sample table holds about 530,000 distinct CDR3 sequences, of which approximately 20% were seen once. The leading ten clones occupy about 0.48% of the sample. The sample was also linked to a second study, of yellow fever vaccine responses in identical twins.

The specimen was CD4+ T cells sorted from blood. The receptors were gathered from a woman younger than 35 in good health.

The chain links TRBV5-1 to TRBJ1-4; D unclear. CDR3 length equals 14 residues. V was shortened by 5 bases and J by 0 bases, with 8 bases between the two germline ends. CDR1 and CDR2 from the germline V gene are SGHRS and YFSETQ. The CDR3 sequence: CASSWASTNEKLFF. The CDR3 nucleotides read TGCGCCAGCAGTTGGGCATCAACTAATGAAAAACTGTTTTTT.

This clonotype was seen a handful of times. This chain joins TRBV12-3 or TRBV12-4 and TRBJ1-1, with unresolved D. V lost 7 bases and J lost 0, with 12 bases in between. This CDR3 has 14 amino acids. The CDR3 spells CASILRGMNTEAFF. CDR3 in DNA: TGTGCCAGCATCCTCAGAGGGATGAACACTGAAGCTTTCTTT.

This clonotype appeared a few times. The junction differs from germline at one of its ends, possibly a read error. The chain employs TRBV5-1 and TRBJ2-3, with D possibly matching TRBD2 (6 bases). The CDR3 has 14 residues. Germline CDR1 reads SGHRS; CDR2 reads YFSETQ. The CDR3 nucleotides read TGTGCCAGCAGCTTGACTTCGGGGGCAGATACGCAGTATTTT. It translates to CASSLTSGADTQYF.

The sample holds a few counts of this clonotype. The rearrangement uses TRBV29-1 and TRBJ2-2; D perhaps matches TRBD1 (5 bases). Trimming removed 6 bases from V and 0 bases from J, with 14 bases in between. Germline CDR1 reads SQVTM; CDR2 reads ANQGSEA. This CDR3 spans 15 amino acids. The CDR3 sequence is CSVYDRTPNTGELFF. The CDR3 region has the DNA TGCAGCGTGTACGACAGAACCCCGAACACCGGGGAGCTGTTTTTT.

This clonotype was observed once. DNA of the CDR3: TGTGCCAGCAGCCAAGGGAATGTGGGTACGGCAGATACGCAGTATTTT. Residues: CASSQGNVGTADTQYF. This chain connects TRBV3-1 to TRBJ2-3; D is unresolved. Looked up from germline, CDR1 is LGHDT and CDR2 is YNNKEL (reference sequence). With 1 base removed from V and 4 bases from J, the gap between germline ends came to 15 bases. The CDR3 contains 16 residues.

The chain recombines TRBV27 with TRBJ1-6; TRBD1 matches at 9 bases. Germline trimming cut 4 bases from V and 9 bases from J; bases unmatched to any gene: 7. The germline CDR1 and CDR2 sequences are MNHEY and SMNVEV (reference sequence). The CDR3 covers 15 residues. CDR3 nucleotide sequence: TGTGCCAGCAGTTCTACTGGACAGGGGACTTCACCCCTCCACTTT. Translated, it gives CASSSTGQGTSPLHF.

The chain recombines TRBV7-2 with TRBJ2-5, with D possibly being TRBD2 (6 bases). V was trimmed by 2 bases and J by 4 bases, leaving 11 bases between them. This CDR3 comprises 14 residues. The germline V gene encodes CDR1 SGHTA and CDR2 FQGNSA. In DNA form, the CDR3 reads TGTGCCAGCAGCTTATTTGTTAGCGGAGAGACCCAGTACTTC. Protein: CASSLFVSGETQYF.

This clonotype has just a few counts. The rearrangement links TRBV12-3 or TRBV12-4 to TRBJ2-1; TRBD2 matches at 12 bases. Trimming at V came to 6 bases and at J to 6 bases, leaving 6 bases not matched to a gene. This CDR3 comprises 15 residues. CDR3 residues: CASRPSGRATNEQFF. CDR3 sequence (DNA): TGTGCCAGCAGACCTAGCGGGAGGGCCACCAATGAGCAGTTCTTC.

The DNA for the CDR3 is TGTGCCAGCAGTTACCGGAGAGCTAGATTCAATGAGCAGTTCTTC. This translates into CASSYRRARFNEQFF. The rearrangement links TRBV6-2 or TRBV6-3 to TRBJ2-1; D not certain. Germline V gene sequence: CDR1 MNHEY, CDR2 SVGEGT. The ends were cut back, 2 bases at V and 6 bases at J, with 14 bases in the middle. The CDR3 is made up of 15 amino acids.